This T cell receptor (beta chain) was sequenced in a study of blood T cell repertoires in COVID-19. TCRdb's copy holds only in-frame clones and misses some; the assay was immunoSEQ multiplex PCR. The repertoire consists of about 200,000 clones, with 84% occurring once and the leading ten covering around 2.9%. Cohorts were based on clinical histories the participants reported. Up to 2 weeks before entering the study, exposed participants had met a COVID-19 case. There are 14 residues in the CDR3. With 3 bases removed from V and 4 bases from J, the gap between germline ends came to 13 bases. Germline V gives CDR1 MNHEY, CDR2 SMNVEV (reference sequence).

The sequencing input was PBMCs or T cells enriched from blood (not recorded which). This clonotype was sampled from a woman in her twenties or thirties who had been exposed to COVID-19. This chain uses TRBV27 with TRBJ2-7; possible D gene TRBD1, 6 bases. For the CDR3, the DNA is TGTGCCAGCAGTTTTCTAGGGGGAGAATACGAGCAGTACTTC. It specifies CASSFLGGEYEQYF.